The rows below give T cell receptor beta chains drawn from one sample of a study of blood T cell repertoires in COVID-19. Generated by immunoSEQ multiplex PCR, the TCRdb table keeps only in-frame clones and is missing some. In the table there are around 140,000 clones, roughly 90% of which are singletons. The sequenced sample was peripheral blood. The receptors derive from a man aged 65 to 79 with acute or convalescent COVID-19. Both conserved end residues are part of each CDR3.

TRBV6-2/TRBV6-3 | CASSARRGATDTQYF
TRBV9 | CASSVGADPRSGANVLTF
TRBV29-1 | CSVGRGLYNEQFF
TRBV5-4 | CASSLRSSNEKLFF
TRBV6-5 | CASRPAGSDTQYF
TRBV7-6 | CASSSGQANYNEQFF
TRBV5-1 | CASSPALKSYNEQFF
TRBV5-1 | CASNPSEHTGELFF
TRBV11-3 | CASSLGQAYNEQFF
TRBV11-2 | CASSLGQGYGYTF
TRBV18 | CASSPPGGYSEKLFF
TRBV14 | CASSQGLAGRSRELFF
TRBV28 | CAAQKTTGAAFF
TRBV5-4 | CASSVQGLNDGYTF
TRBV27 | CASSLGGGPGYTF
TRBV5-6 | CASSGYSGQPYEQYF
TRBV14 | CASSRWTVTAGAFF
TRBV3-1/TRBV3-2 | CASSQEAASNQPQHF
TRBV5-8 | CASSLVPQGAETQYF
TRBV5-1 | CASSVSGLAGGRSTDTQYF
TRBV29-1 | CSVVLGAETQYF
TRBV18 | CASSRGQEYNQPQHF
TRBV6-5 | CASSSSYRETEAFF
TRBV28 | CASGEALSSGNTIYF
TRBV6-2/TRBV6-3 | CASSSRESGTVRTQYF
TRBV2 | CASNGANSPLHF
TRBV6-1 | CASSDYRDTEAFF
TRBV19 | CASSLLAGVETQYF
TRBV7-2 | CASSWSSGSYNEQFF
TRBV19 | CASSTFTGELFF
TRBV7-9 | CASSFTGGDETQYF
TRBV7-8 | CASSYTGDTEAFF
TRBV18 | CASSPRKGVNEKLFF
TRBV2 | CASSSEMNTEAFF
TRBV21-1 | CASNRGSGGYTF
TRBV6-5 | CASLVSGTNTQYF
TRBV2 | CASNGRTGEANEQFF
TRBV5-1 | CASSLGEFSGNTIYF